This entry lists 17 T cell receptor beta chains sequenced from one sample in a study of T-cell reconstitution after alpha-beta-depleted transplantation in children. Unique molecular identifiers were used in preparing the TCRbeta library. TCRdb recomputed calls from the PCR reads with MiXCR, one row per CDR3 protein. Altogether around 670,000 distinct CDR3 sequences are present, roughly 13% being singletons, with the ten largest covering approximately 0.8%. The source material was PBMCs, sampled before TCRalphabeta/CD19-depleted stem cell transplant. Receptors were obtained from a girl aged 2-10 years with congenital amegakaryocytic thrombocytopenia, due to receive a stem cell transplant.

This clonotype was picked up a small number of times. The gene calls are TRBV5-1 and TRBJ2-2, with D perhaps TRBD1 (6 bases). The germline gives CDR1 SGHRS, CDR2 YFSETQ. The CDR3 is made up of 16 amino acids. V lost 4 bases to trimming and J lost 4 bases, with 17 bases between them. This CDR3 reads CASSPSRDIVTGELFF. The CDR3 nucleotides are TGCGCCAGCAGCCCGTCCCGGGACATTGTCACCGGGGAGCTGTTTTTT.

This clonotype was seen repeatedly, ten times or more. V is TRBV29-1 and J is TRBJ2-1; 11 nucleotides agree with TRBD2. This CDR3 spans 17 amino acids. Trimming removed 3 bases from V and 0 bases from J; junction bases left unmatched: 7. The germline V gene encodes CDR1 SQVTM and CDR2 ANQGSEA. This CDR3 is CSVDGGTSGYSYNEQFF. As DNA, the CDR3 is TGCAGCGTTGATGGAGGGACTAGCGGTTACTCCTACAATGAGCAGTTCTTC.

This clonotype was counted between two and nine times. The CDR3 here is CSARTAQETQYF. In DNA form, the CDR3 reads TGCAGTGCGCGGACGGCCCAAGAGACCCAGTACTTC. The chain combines TRBV20-1 with TRBJ2-5; D not resolved. This CDR3 is built from 12 residues. Germline lookup yields CDR1 DFQATT and CDR2 SNEGSKA (reference sequence). V was shortened by 6 bases and J by 1 base, with 9 bases between the two germline ends.

In its sample, this clonotype was seen a few times. V and J are TRBV20-1 and TRBJ1-6; 8 bases map to TRBD1. The CDR3 contains 13 residues. CDR1 DFQATT and CDR2 SNEGSKA come from the germline V gene (reference sequence). V was pared by 6 bases and J by 10 bases, with 8 bases of the junction left unmatched. This CDR3 reads CSAIQGAGSPLHF. The CDR3 bases are TGCAGTGCCATTCAGGGGGCAGGCTCACCCCTCCACTTT.

This clonotype was seen many times. The chain is built from TRBV27 and TRBJ2-1, with no clear D. This CDR3 is built from 13 residues. V lost 2 bases and J 10 bases, leaving 12 bases between the germline ends. Germline V gives CDR1 MNHEY, CDR2 SMNVEV (reference sequence). The CDR3, as DNA: TGTGCCAGCAGTTTACTTGCCGCTTCGGAGCAGTTCTTC. Its translation: CASSLLAASEQFF.

In its sample, this clonotype was seen a few times. The rearrangement joins TRBV7-9 to TRBJ2-1, with D possibly being TRBD2 (7 bases). The CDR3 covers 14 residues. Trimming removed 11 bases from V and 4 bases from J, with 18 bases in between. CDR1 and CDR2 from the germline V gene are SEHNR and FQNEAQ (reference sequence). CDR3 sequence: CARLAGRGYNEQFF. The CDR3 nucleotides are TGTGCCCGACTGGCGGGGAGGGGGTACAATGAGCAGTTCTTC.

The rearrangement joins TRBV5-6 to TRBJ2-2; D may be TRBD2 (5 bases). The CDR3 is 15 amino acids. V lost 4 bases, J lost 4 bases, and 14 bases lay in between. Germline V gene lookup returns CDR1 SGHDT and CDR2 YYEEEE. The CDR3 protein is CASSLLGLTTGELFF. The DNA of the CDR3 is TGTGCCAGCAGCCTGCTAGGACTTACCACCGGGGAGCTGTTTTTT.

This clonotype was counted at least ten times. The chain's CDR3 is CSVTGTSGRVVLNEQFF. The CDR3 DNA reads as TGCAGCGTGACCGGGACTAGCGGCCGTGTAGTGCTCAATGAGCAGTTCTTC. The J gene is TRBJ2-1, the V gene TRBV29-1; 11 bases fit TRBD2. With V trimmed by 6 bases and J by 6 bases, 16 bases remained unmatched. Germline values: CDR1 SQVTM, CDR2 ANQGSEA. The CDR3 extends over 17 amino acids.

The rearrangement links TRBV29-1 to TRBJ2-1; 13 nucleotides line up with TRBD2. This CDR3 is built from 14 residues. Losses at the gene ends were 6 bases for V and 8 bases for J; bases not matched to a gene: 7. Germline V gene data show CDR1 as SQVTM and CDR2 as ANQGSEA. This CDR3 is CSVVLAGGNDEQFF. DNA of the CDR3: TGCAGCGTGGTACTAGCGGGAGGGAACGATGAGCAGTTCTTC.

This chain uses TRBV15 with TRBJ2-2; D might be TRBD2 (6 bases). This CDR3 has 16 amino acids. Germline V CDR1 and CDR2: LNHNV, YYDKDF (reference sequence). The ends were cut back, 0 bases at V and 0 bases at J, with 8 bases in the middle. The CDR3 DNA follows: TGTGCCACCAGCAGAGACGGACTACCGAACACCGGGGAGCTGTTTTTT. Translated: CATSRDGLPNTGELFF.

This clonotype was seen many times. V gene TRBV20-1 combines with J gene TRBJ2-1; no firm D call. The V gene lost 5 bases and the J gene lost 9 bases, with 26 bases spanning the gap. The CDR3 spans 16 residues. The germline V gene encodes CDR1 DFQATT and CDR2 SNEGSKA (reference sequence). The CDR3 bases are TGCAGTGCTCATGTGGCCGGACGGCGGTTGGGTGGTGAGCAGTTCTTC. Translating it yields CSAHVAGRRLGGEQFF.

The table lists this clonotype with many counts. The chain recombines TRBV20-1 with TRBJ1-3; a possible D gene is TRBD1 (5 bases). This CDR3 has 16 residues. V gave up 3 bases and J gave up 0 bases, with 15 bases separating them. The germline gives CDR1 DFQATT, CDR2 SNEGSKA (reference sequence). The CDR3 protein is CSARGLTASSGNTIYF. The CDR3 coding sequence is TGCAGTGCTAGGGGCTTGACAGCCAGCTCTGGAAACACCATATATTTT.

Points on this clonotype: A much larger clonotype is one base distant, so this may be a read error. The rearrangement links TRBV6-5 to TRBJ1-3, with TRBD1 matching over 9 bases. Per the germline V gene, CDR1 is MNHEY and CDR2 is SVGAGI. The length of the CDR3 is 12 residues. Germline trimming cut 10 bases from V and 8 bases from J; bases unmatched to any gene: 6. For the CDR3, the DNA is TGTGCCACACGGACAGGGGCGGACACCATATATTTT. Translation: CATRTGADTIYF.

This clonotype has ten or more counts. The chain couples TRBV29-1 to TRBJ2-1; 9 bases map to TRBD1. This CDR3 spans 14 amino acids. J was trimmed by 3 bases and V by 3 bases; bases with no gene match: 3. Germline values: CDR1 SQVTM, CDR2 ANQGSEA. CDR3 nucleotides: TGCAGCGTTGACGGGACAGGGTACTACAATGAGCAGTTCTTC. This encodes CSVDGTGYYNEQFF.

In this sample, this clonotype turned up many times. V usage is TRBV30 and J usage is TRBJ1-5; D is ambiguous. Germline CDR1 reads GTSNPN; CDR2 reads SVGIG (reference sequence). This CDR3 is built from 13 residues. V lost 0 bases and J 4 bases, leaving 7 bases between the germline ends. CDR3 protein: CAWSVRRNQPQHF. The CDR3 region has the DNA TGTGCCTGGAGTGTTAGGAGAAATCAGCCCCAGCATTTT.

This clonotype has a single count. The CDR3, as DNA: TGTGCCGTTGGGGGCGGCTTCTTTAACACTGAAGCTTTCTTT. Translated: CAVGGGFFNTEAFF. The chain is built from TRBV9 and TRBJ1-1, with a possible D match to TRBD1 (6 bases). The CDR3 sequence is 14 residues long. In germline, CDR1 is SGDLS, CDR2 YYNGEE. V lost 10 bases and J 2 bases, leaving 18 bases between the germline ends.

This clonotype came up a few times. The chain recombines TRBV20-1 with TRBJ2-7, with D perhaps matching TRBD1 or TRBD2 (6 bases each). Germline V CDR1 and CDR2: DFQATT, SNEGSKA (reference sequence). The germline V and J ends were trimmed by 4 bases and 4 bases, with 20 bases remaining between them. The CDR3 is 15 amino acids. In DNA form, the CDR3 reads TGCAGTGCTATGGAATCGGGACTCGGGACATACGAGCAGTACTTC. Residues: CSAMESGLGTYEQYF.